One sample yielded the 21 T cell receptor beta chains listed below, sequenced in a study of blood T cell repertoires in COVID-19. This table comes from immunoSEQ multiplex PCR, and its TCRdb copy is limited to in-frame clones, with some not included. Of about 180,000 clones listed, just over 85% are singletons. Sequenced: peripheral blood. The receptor set was obtained from a man aged 45-65 years with active or convalescent COVID-19.

The J gene is TRBJ2-1, the V gene TRBV11-3; 7 bases are a match to TRBD2. Germline loops: CDR1 SGHNT, CDR2 YENEEA. V lost 7 bases to trimming and J lost 4 bases; unmatched junction nucleotides: 7. CDR3 length equals 14 residues. The CDR3 here is CASTPGAGYNEQFF. The DNA of the CDR3 is TGTGCCAGCACCCCGGGAGCGGGGTACAATGAGCAGTTCTTC.

The chain links TRBV9 to TRBJ2-1; 12 nucleotides agree with TRBD2. This CDR3 is built from 16 residues. Germline V gives CDR1 SGDLS, CDR2 YYNGEE. The ends lost 0 bases at V and 9 bases at J; junction bases unmatched: 7. This CDR3 is CASSVVPSGGAAEQFF. CDR3 DNA sequence: TGTGCCAGCAGCGTAGTCCCTAGCGGGGGGGCCGCTGAGCAGTTCTTC.

J is TRBJ1-6 and V is TRBV3-1 (or the pseudogene TRBV3-2); TRBD1 is a possible D gene (6 bases). CDR1 and CDR2 from the germline V gene are LGHDT and YNNKEL (reference sequence). The V end lost 0 bases, the J end lost 6 bases, and 24 bases lay between the germline ends. The CDR3 has 20 residues. CDR3 coding DNA: TGTGCCAGCAGCCAAGATTCACAGGGTACCGGATCGGGGAGTAATTCACCCCTCCACTTT. It codes for CASSQDSQGTGSGSNSPLHF.

This chain joins TRBV20-1 and TRBJ2-4; D perhaps matches TRBD1 (5 bases). Germline-derived CDR1 and CDR2 are DFQATT and SNEGSKA (reference sequence). The length of the CDR3 is 15 residues. Trimming pared 3 bases from V and 1 base from J, leaving 13 bases between. The CDR3 DNA reads TGCAGTGCTAGTGACAGATGGCCGGCCAAAAACATTCAGTACTTC. Protein: CSASDRWPAKNIQYF.

The rearrangement joins TRBV6-2 or TRBV6-3 to TRBJ2-4; TRBD1 matches at 7 bases. With 5 bases clipped from V and 6 bases from J, the junction kept 10 bases outside the gene matches. This CDR3 comprises 15 residues. Germline assignment: CDR1 MNHEY and CDR2 SVGEGT. The CDR3 bases are TGTGCCAGCAGTCTTCCGGGACAGAGGCTAAACATTCAGTACTTC. It translates to CASSLPGQRLNIQYF.

Remarks on this clone: This sample also contains other DNA sequences that code for the same CDR3. This chain connects TRBV7-9 to TRBJ1-5; tentative D call: TRBD1 (6 bases). Deletions cut 2 bases from V and 2 bases from J, with 16 bases between. Germline values: CDR1 SEHNR, CDR2 FQNEAQ (reference sequence). The CDR3 length is 17 residues. In DNA form, the CDR3 reads TGTGCCAGCAGCTTATCTAGGGGGGGAGGGGGCAATCAGCCCCAGCATTTT. Translated, it gives CASSLSRGGGGNQPQHF.

This rearrangement joins TRBV28 to TRBJ2-5, with TRBD2 matching over 11 bases. In germline, CDR1 is MDHEN, CDR2 SYDVKM. This CDR3 has 18 residues. V lost 2 bases to trimming and J lost 1 base; unmatched junction nucleotides: 9. DNA for the CDR3: TGTGCCAGCAGTTTAGTAGCGGGAGGGGGAATGGGCCAAGAGACCCAGTACTTC. Its translation is CASSLVAGGGMGQETQYF.

The J gene is TRBJ2-1, the V gene TRBV9, with TRBD1 identical over 7 bases. V lost 0 bases and J lost 2; bases outside the gene matches: 5. Germline V lookup: CDR1 SGDLS, CDR2 YYNGEE. The CDR3 is 16 amino acids. The CDR3 DNA is TGTGCCAGCAGCGTAGGGCCGGGACAGACCTACAATGAGCAGTTCTTC. Translating gives CASSVGPGQTYNEQFF. The whole variable domain, filled in from reference TRBV9 and TRBJ2-1, reads DSGVTQTPKHLITATGQRVTLRCSPRSGDLSVYWYQQSLDQGLQFLIQYYNGEERAKGNILERFSAQQFPDLHSELNLSSLELGDSALYFCASSVGPGQTYNEQFFGPGTRLTVL.

This CDR3 is CASSSLEGLVYEQYF. The CDR3, as DNA: TGTGCCAGCAGCTCCCTGGAGGGACTAGTTTACGAGCAGTACTTC. The V call is TRBV7-2, the J call TRBJ2-7, with 8 bases identical to TRBD2. This CDR3 comprises 15 residues. With 4 bases clipped from V and 4 bases from J, the junction kept 9 bases outside the gene matches. In germline, CDR1 is SGHTA, CDR2 FQGNSA.

This chain links TRBV5-6 with TRBJ1-1; no clear D gene. V lost 2 bases to trimming and J lost 2 bases, with 7 bases between them. This CDR3 comprises 13 residues. The germline gives CDR1 SGHDT, CDR2 YYEEEE. The CDR3 DNA follows: TGTGCCAGCAGCTTAGACACCAACACTGAAGCTTTCTTT. Protein: CASSLDTNTEAFF.

V and J are TRBV6-2 or TRBV6-3 and TRBJ1-1; a weak D match, TRBD1 (5 bases). Germline V CDR1 and CDR2: MNHEY, SVGEGT. The CDR3 length is 16 residues. Trimming cost V 2 bases and J 0 bases, with 13 bases left between them. As DNA, the CDR3 is TGTGCCAGCAGTTACGGAATACAGGTTATGAACACTGAAGCTTTCTTT. Its protein is CASSYGIQVMNTEAFF.

The chain links TRBV5-1 to TRBJ2-5; D unresolved. V lost 3 bases and J 5 bases, leaving 20 bases between the germline ends. CDR1 and CDR2 (germline): SGHRS, YFSETQ. The CDR3 runs 16 residues. CDR3 sequence reads: CASSSQLIGTGETQYF. The CDR3 coding sequence is TGCGCCAGCAGCTCCCAACTGATTGGCACCGGGGAGACCCAGTACTTC.

V is TRBV18 and J is TRBJ1-3; no clear D gene. This CDR3 has 17 residues. Trimming removed 3 bases at V and 0 bases at J, with 15 bases between. Germline V gene sequence: CDR1 KGHSH, CDR2 LQKENI. CDR3 protein: CASSPMIGDFSGNTIYF. The CDR3 DNA reads TGTGCCAGCTCACCCATGATCGGGGATTTCTCTGGAAACACCATATATTTT.

V gene TRBV10-3 combines with J gene TRBJ2-7; TRBD2 matches 13 bases. The ends lost 2 bases at V and 7 bases at J; junction bases unmatched: 8. Germline values: CDR1 ENHRY, CDR2 SYGVKD. This CDR3 has 16 residues. In nucleotides, the CDR3 is TGTGCCATCAGTGAGCCTGGGACTAGCGGGATCCCGGAGCAGTACTTC. It yields the protein CAISEPGTSGIPEQYF.

The chain couples TRBV10-2 to TRBJ2-7; D unresolved. The CDR3 contains 11 residues. Trimming left V 6 bases short and J 5 bases short, with 8 bases between. The germline gives CDR1 WSHSY, CDR2 SAAADI. This CDR3 is CASSGFDEQYF. CDR3 DNA: TGCGCCAGCAGCGGTTTCGACGAGCAGTACTTC.

As DNA, the CDR3 is TGTGCCAGCAGCCCCCCGGGCGGGGAGCTGTTTTTT. The encoded protein is CASSPPGGELFF. This chain links TRBV7-9 with TRBJ2-2; D is unresolved. From germline, CDR1 is SEHNR and CDR2 FQNEAQ (reference sequence). Trimming cost V 5 bases and J 7 bases, with 8 bases left between them. The CDR3 sequence is 12 residues long.

This clone was seen a few times. The V call is TRBV3-1 (or the pseudogene TRBV3-2), the J call TRBJ2-1; 7 nucleotides align to TRBD1. V lost 1 base, J lost 7 bases, and 13 bases stayed unmatched. Per the germline V gene, CDR1 is LGHDT and CDR2 is YNNKEL (reference sequence). The CDR3 is 17 amino acids. This CDR3 reads CASSQVSTGDFRNEQFF. For the CDR3, the DNA is TGTGCCAGCAGCCAAGTGTCCACAGGGGATTTTAGGAATGAGCAGTTCTTC.

The V call is TRBV29-1, the J call TRBJ1-2; no clear D. This CDR3 spans 13 amino acids. The V end lost 0 bases, the J end lost 6 bases, and 11 bases lay between the germline ends. Germline V lookup: CDR1 SQVTM, CDR2 ANQGSEA. In nucleotides, the CDR3 is TGCAGCGTTGAAGATCCATTGAGGGATGGCTACACCTTC. This sequence encodes CSVEDPLRDGYTF. Full variable domain (outside the CDR3, taken from reference TRBV29-1 and TRBJ1-2): SAVISQKPSRDICQRGTSLTIQCQVDSQVTMMFWYRQQPGQSLTLIATANQGSEATYESGFVIDKFPISRPNLTFSTLTVSNMSPEDSSIYLCSVEDPLRDGYTFGSGTRLTVV.

The V gene is TRBV4-3, the J gene TRBJ1-6; D is perhaps TRBD1 (6 bases). Germline CDR1 and CDR2: LGHNA and YSLEER. V was shortened by 0 bases and J by 6 bases, with 6 bases between the two germline ends. The CDR3 is 14 residues long. The CDR3 nucleotides are TGCGCCAGCAGCCAAGAGGGGGCTAATTCACCCCTCCACTTT. Protein: CASSQEGANSPLHF.

The J gene is TRBJ2-5, the V gene TRBV28, with TRBD2 as a possible D gene (6 bases). The CDR3 is 13 residues long. Trimming left V 6 bases short and J 7 bases short, with 15 bases between. CDR1 MDHEN and CDR2 SYDVKM come from the germline V gene. The CDR3 sequence: CASSTGFGGTQYF. The CDR3 DNA reads TGTGCCAGCAGCACCGGTTTCGGGGGGACCCAGTACTTC.

The chain employs TRBV28 and TRBJ2-7; 15 bases are a match to TRBD2. The germline CDR1 and CDR2 sequences are MDHEN and SYDVKM. CDR3 length equals 15 residues. Unmatched junction bases numbered 2, after V lost 5 bases and J lost 3 bases. Here the CDR3 DNA reads TGTGCCAGCAGTGCGGGACTAGCGGGAGGCTACGAGCAGTACTTC. Translating it yields CASSAGLAGGYEQYF. The full variable domain, in which reference TRBV28 and TRBJ2-7 provide the parts outside the CDR3, is DVKVTQSSRYLVKRTGEKVFLECVQDMDHENMFWYRQDPGLGLRLIYFSYDVKMKEKGDIPEGYSVSREKKERFSLILESASTNQTSMYLCASSAGLAGGYEQYFGPGTRLTVT.